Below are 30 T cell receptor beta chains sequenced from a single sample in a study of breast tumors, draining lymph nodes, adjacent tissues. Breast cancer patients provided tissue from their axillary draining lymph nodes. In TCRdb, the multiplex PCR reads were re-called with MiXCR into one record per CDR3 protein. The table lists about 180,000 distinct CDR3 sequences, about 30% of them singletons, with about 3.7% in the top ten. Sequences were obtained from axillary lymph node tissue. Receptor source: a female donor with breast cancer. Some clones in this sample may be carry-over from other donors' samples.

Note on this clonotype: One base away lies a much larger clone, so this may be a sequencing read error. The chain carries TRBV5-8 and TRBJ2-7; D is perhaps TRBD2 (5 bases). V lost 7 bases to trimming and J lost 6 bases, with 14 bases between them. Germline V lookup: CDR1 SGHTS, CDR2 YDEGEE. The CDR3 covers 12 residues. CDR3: CASERTRAEQYF. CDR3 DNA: TGTGCCAGCGAACGTACGAGGGCCGAGCAGTACTTC.

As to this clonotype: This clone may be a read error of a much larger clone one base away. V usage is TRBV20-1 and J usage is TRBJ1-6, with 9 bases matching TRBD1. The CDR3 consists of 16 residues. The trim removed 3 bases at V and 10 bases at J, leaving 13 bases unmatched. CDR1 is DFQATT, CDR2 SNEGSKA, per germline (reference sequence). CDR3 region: CSASGSRDRAGSPLHF. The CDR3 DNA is TGCAGTGCTAGCGGAAGCCGGGACAGGGCTGGGTCACCCCTCCACTTT.

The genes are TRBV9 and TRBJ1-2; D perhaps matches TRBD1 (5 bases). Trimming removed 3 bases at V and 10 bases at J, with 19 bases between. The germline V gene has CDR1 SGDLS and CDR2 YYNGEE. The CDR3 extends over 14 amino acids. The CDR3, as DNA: TGTGCCAGCAGCGCAGGGACTAGCGGGGGGGTCTACACCTTC. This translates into CASSAGTSGGVYTF.

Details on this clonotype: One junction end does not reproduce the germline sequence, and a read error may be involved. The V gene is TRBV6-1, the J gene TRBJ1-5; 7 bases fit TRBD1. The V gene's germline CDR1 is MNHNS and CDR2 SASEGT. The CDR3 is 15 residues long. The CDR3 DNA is TGTGCCGGCAGTGGAAACAGGGGAACCCACCAGCCCCAGCATTTC. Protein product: CAGSGNRGTHQPQHF.

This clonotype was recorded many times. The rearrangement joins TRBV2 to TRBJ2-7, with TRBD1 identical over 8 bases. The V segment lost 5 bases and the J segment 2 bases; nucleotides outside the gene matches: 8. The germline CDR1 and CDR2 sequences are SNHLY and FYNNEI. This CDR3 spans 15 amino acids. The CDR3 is CASSFARTGTYEQYF. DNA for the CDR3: TGTGCCAGCAGTTTCGCTAGGACAGGGACCTACGAGCAGTACTTC.

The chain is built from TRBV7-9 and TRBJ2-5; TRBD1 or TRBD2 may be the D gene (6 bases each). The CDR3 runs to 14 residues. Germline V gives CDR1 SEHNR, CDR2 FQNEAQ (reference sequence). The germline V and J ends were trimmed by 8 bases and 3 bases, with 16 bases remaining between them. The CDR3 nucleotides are TGTGCCAGCGGGGGGCTAATCCTTGAAGAGACCCAGTACTTC. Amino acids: CASGGLILEETQYF.

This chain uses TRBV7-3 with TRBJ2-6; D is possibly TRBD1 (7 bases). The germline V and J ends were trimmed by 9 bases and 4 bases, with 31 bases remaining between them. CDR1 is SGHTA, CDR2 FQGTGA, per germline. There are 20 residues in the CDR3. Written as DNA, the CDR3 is TGTGCCAGTAGTATCCTTGGTTCCGGAGGGGGCGACACCGGGGCCAACGTCCTGACTTTC. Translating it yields CASSILGSGGGDTGANVLTF. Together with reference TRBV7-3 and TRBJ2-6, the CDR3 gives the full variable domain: GAGVSQTPSNKVTEKGKYVELRCDPISGHTALYWYRQSLGQGPEFLIYFQGTGAADDSGLPNDRFFAVRPEGSVSTLKIQRTERGDSAVYLCASSILGSGGGDTGANVLTFGAGSRLTVL.

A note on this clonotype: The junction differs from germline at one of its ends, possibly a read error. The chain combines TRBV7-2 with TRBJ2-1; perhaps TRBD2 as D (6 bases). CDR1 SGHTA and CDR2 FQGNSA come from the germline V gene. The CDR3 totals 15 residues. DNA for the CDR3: TGTGCCAGCAGAACCACCGGGAGCCCCCCCAATGAGCAGCTCTTC. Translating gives CASRTTGSPPNEQLF.

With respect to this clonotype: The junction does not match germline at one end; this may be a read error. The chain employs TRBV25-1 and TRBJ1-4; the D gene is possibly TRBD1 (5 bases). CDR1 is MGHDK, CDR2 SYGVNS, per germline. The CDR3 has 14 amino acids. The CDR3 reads CAGSDRGRTEKLFF. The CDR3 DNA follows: TGTGCCGGCAGTGACCGGGGCCGGACTGAAAAACTGTTCTTT. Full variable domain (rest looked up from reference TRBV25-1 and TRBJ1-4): EADIYQTPRYLVIGTGKKITLECSQTMGHDKMYWYQQDPGMELHLIHYSYGVNSTEKGDLSSESTVSRIRTEHFPLTLESARPSHTSQYLCAGSDRGRTEKLFFGSGTQLSVL.

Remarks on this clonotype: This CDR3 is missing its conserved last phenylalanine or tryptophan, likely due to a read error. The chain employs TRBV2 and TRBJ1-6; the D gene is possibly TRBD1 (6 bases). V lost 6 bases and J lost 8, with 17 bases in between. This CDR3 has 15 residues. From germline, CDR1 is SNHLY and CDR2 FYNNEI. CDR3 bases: TGTGCCAGCAGAAAACAGGGCTCCTACGATTCACCCCTCCACCTT. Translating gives CASRKQGSYDSPLHL.

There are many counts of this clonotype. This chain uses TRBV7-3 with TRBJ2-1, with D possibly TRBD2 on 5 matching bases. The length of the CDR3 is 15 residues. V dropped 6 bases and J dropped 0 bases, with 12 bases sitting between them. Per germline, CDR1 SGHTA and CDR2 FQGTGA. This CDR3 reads CASSLRGSSYNEQFF. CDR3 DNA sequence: TGTGCCAGCAGTTTACGAGGGAGCTCCTACAATGAGCAGTTCTTC.

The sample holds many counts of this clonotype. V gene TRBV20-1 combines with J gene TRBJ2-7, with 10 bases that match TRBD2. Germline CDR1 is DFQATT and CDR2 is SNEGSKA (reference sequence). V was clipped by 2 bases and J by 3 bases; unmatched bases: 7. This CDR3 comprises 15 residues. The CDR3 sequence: CSARIPSGSVYEQYF. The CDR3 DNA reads TGCAGTGCTAGAATCCCTAGCGGGAGTGTCTACGAGCAGTACTTC.

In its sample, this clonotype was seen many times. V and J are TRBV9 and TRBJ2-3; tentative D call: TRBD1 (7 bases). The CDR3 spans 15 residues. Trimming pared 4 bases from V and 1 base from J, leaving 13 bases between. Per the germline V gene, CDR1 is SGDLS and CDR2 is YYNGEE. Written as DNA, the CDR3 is TGTGCCAGCAGCCAAGGAGGGGGCCGCACAGATACGCAGTATTTT. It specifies CASSQGGGRTDTQYF.

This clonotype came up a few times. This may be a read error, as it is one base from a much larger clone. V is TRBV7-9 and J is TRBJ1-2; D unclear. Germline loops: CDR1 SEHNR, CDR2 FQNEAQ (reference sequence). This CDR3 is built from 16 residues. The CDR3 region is CASSLVGRRDNYGHTF. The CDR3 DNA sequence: TGTGCCAGCAGCTTAGTTGGGCGGAGAGACAACTATGGCCACACCTTC.

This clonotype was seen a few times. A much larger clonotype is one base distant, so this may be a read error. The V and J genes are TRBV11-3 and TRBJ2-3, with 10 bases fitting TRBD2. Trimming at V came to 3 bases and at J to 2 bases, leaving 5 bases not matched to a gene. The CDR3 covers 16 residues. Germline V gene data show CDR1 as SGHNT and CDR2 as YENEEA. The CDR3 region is CASSFLAGAATDTQYF. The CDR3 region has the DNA TGTGCCAGCAGCTTCCTAGCGGGAGCGGCCACAGATACGCAGTATTTT.

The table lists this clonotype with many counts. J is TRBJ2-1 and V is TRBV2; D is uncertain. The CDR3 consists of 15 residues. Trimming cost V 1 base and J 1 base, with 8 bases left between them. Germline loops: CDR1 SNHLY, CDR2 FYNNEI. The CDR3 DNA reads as TGTGCCAGCAGTGAAGAAGGCCTGTCCTACAATGAGCAGTTCTTC. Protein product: CASSEEGLSYNEQFF.

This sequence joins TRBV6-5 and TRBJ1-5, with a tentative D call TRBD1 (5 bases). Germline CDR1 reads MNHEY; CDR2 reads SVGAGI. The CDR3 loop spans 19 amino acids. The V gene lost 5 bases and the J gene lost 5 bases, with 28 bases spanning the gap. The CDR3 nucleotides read TGTGCCAGCAGTCCGGATCTAACCGGGGCCCCTTGGGACGATCAGCCCCAGCATTTT. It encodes CASSPDLTGAPWDDQPQHF.

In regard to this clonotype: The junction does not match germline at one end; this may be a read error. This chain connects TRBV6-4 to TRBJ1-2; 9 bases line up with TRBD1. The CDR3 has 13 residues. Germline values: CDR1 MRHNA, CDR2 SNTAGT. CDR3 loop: CAGSMGQGYGYTF. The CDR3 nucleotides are TGTGCCGGCAGCATGGGACAGGGCTACGGCTACACCTTC.

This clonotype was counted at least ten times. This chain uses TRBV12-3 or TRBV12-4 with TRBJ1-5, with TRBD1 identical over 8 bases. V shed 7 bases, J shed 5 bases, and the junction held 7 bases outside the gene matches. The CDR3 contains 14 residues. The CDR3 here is CASTQGDRYQPQHF. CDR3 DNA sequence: TGTGCCAGCACACAGGGGGACCGATATCAGCCCCAGCATTTT.

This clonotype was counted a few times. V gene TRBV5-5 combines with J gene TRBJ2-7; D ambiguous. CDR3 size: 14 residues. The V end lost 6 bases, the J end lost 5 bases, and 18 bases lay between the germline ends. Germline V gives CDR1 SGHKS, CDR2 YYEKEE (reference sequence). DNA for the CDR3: TGTGCCAGCAATCTCTATTTTTCCCGCGACGAGCAGTACTTC. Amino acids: CASNLYFSRDEQYF.

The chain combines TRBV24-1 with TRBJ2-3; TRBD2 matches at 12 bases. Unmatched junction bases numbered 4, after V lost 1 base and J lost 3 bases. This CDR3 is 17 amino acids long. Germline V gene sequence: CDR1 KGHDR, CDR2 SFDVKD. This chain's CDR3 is CATSDLPSGGVTDTQYF. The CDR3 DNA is TGTGCCACCAGTGATTTACCTAGCGGGGGGGTAACAGATACGCAGTATTTT.

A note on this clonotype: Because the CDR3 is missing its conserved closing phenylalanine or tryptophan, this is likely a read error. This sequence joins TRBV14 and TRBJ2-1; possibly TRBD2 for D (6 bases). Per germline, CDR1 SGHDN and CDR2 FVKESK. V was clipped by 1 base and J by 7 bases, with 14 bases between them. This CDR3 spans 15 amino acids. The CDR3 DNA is TGTGCCAGCAGCCAAGGGGGACTGGCGGGGAATGAGCAGTTCCTC. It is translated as CASSQGGLAGNEQFL.

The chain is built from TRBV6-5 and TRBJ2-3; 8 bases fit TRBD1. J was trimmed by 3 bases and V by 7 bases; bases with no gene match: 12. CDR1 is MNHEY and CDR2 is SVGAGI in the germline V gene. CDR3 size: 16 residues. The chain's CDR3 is CASNRQGTVRTDTQYF. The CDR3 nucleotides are TGTGCCAGCAACCGACAGGGGACTGTGCGGACAGATACGCAGTATTTT.

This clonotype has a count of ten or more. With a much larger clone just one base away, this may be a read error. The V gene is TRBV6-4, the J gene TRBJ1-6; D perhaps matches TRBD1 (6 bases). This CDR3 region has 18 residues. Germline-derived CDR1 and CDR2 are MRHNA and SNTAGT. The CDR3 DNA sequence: TGTGCCAGCAGTCACTCGTACGCGGGGGGCGCAAATAATTCACCCCTCCACTTT. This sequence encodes CASSHSYAGGANNSPLHF.

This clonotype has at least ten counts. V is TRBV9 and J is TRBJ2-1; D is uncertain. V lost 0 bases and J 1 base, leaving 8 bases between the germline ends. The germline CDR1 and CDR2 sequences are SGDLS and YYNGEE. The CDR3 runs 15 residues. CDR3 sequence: CASSVGKLSYNEQFF. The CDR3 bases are TGTGCCAGCAGCGTAGGAAAGTTATCCTACAATGAGCAGTTCTTC.

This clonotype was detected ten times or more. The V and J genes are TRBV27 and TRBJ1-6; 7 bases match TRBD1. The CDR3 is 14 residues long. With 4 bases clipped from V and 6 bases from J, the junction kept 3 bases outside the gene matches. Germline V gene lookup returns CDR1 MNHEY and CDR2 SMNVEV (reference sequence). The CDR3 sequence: CASSWGQFNSPLHF. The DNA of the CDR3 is TGTGCCAGCAGTTGGGGACAGTTTAATTCACCCCTCCACTTT.

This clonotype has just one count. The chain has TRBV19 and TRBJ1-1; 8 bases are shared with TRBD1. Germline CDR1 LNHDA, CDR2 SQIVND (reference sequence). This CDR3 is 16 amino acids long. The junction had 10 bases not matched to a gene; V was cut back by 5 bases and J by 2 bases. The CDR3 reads CASSPRGSGGNTEAFF. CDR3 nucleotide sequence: TGTGCCAGTAGTCCTCGTGGTTCAGGGGGCAACACTGAAGCTTTCTTT.

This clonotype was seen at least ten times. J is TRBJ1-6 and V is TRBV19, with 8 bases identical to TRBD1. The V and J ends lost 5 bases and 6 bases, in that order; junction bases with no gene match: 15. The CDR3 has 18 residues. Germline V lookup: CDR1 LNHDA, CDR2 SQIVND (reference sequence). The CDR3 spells CASSPRVIRQGFNSPLHF. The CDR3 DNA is TGTGCCAGTAGTCCCAGGGTAATCCGACAGGGGTTTAATTCACCCCTCCACTTT.

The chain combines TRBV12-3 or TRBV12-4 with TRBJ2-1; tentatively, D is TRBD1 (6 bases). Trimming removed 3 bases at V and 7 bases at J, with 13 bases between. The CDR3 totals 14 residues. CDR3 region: CASSFRIGGNEQFF. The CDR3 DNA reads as TGTGCCAGCAGTTTCCGGATAGGGGGTAATGAGCAGTTCTTC.

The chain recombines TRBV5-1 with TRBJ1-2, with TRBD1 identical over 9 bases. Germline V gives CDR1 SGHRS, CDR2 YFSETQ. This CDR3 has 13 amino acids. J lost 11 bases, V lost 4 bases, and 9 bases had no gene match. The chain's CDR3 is CASSPLPTGGYTF. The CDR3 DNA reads TGCGCCAGCAGCCCGTTACCGACAGGGGGGTACACCTTC. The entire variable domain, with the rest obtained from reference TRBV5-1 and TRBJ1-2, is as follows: KAGVTQTPRYLIKTRGQQVTLSCSPISGHRSVSWYQQTPGQGLQFLFEYFSETQRNKGNFPGRFSGRQFSNSRSEMNVSTLELGDSALYLCASSPLPTGGYTFGSGTRLTVV.